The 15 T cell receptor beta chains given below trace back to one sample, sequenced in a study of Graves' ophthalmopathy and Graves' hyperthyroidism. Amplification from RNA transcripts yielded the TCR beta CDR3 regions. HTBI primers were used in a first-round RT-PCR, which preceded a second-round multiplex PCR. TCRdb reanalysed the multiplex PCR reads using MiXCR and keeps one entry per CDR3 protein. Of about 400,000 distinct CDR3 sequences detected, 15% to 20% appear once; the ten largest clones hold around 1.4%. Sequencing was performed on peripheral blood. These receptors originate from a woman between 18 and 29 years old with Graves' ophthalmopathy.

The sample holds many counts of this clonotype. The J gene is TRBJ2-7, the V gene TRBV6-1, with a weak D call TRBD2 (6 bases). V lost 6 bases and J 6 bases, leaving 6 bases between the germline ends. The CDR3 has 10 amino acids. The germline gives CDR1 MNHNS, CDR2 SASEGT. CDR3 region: CASREGEQYF. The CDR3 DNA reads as TGTGCCAGCAGGGAGGGCGAGCAGTACTTC.

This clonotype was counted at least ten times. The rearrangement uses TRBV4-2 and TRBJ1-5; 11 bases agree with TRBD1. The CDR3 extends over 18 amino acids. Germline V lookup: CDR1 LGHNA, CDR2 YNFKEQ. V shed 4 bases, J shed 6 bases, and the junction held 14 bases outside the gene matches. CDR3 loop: CASSLYSAWDRGVQPQHF. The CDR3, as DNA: TGTGCCAGCAGCCTCTATTCAGCGTGGGACAGGGGGGTTCAGCCCCAGCATTTT.

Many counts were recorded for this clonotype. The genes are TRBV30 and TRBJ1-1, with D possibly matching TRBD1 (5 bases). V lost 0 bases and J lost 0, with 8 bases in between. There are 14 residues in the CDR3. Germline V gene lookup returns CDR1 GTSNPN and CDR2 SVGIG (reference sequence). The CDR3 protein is CAWSVTAMNTEAFF. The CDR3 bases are TGTGCCTGGAGTGTGACAGCTATGAACACTGAAGCTTTCTTT.

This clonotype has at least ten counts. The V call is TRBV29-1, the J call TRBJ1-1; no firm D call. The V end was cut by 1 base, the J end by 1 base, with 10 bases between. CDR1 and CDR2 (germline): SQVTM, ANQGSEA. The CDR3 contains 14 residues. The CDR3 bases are TGCAGCGTTGAAGGTCGGGGAAAGAACACTGAAGCTTTCTTT. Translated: CSVEGRGKNTEAFF.

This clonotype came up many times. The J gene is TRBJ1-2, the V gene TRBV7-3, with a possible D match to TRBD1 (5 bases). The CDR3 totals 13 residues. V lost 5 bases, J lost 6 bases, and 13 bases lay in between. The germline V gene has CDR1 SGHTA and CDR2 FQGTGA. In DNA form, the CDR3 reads TGTGCCAGCAGCCGGGACCCGGCGGATGGCTACACCTTC. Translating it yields CASSRDPADGYTF.

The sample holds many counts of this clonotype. The CDR3 loop reads CASGDRGIPLHF. The CDR3 nucleotides are TGTGCCAGCGGAGACAGGGGAATTCCCCTCCACTTT. The J gene is TRBJ1-6, the V gene TRBV6-1, with 8 positions matching TRBD1. The length of the CDR3 is 12 residues. Losses at the gene ends were 8 bases for V and 13 bases for J; bases not matched to a gene: 7. Germline assignment: CDR1 MNHNS and CDR2 SASEGT.

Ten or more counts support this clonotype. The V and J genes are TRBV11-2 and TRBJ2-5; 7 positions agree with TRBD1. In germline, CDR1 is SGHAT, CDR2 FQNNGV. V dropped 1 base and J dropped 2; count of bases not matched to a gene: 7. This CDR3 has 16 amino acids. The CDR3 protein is CASSLGSGGHQETQYF. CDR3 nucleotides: TGTGCCAGCAGCTTAGGATCAGGGGGTCATCAAGAGACCCAGTACTTC.

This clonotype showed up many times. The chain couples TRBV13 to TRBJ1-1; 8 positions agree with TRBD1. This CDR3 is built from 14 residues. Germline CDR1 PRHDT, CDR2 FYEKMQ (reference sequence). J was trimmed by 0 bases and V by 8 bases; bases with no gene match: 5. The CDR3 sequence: CASLDRELNTEAFF. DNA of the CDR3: TGTGCCAGCTTGGACAGGGAGTTGAACACTGAAGCTTTCTTT.

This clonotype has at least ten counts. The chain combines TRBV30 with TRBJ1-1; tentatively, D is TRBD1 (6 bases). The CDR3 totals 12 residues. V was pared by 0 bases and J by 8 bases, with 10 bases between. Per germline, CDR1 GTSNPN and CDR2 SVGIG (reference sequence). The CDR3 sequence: CAWSVQGTEAFF. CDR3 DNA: TGTGCCTGGAGTGTACAGGGTACGGAAGCTTTCTTT.

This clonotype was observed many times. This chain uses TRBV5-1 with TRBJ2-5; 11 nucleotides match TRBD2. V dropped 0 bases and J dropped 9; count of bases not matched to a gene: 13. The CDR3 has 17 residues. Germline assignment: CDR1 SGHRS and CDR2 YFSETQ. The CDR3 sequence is CASSLVASGRPAWAQYF. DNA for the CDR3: TGCGCCAGCAGCTTGGTGGCTAGCGGGAGGCCCGCTTGGGCCCAGTACTTC. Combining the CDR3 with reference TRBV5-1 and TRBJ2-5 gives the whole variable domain KAGVTQTPRYLIKTRGQQVTLSCSPISGHRSVSWYQQTPGQGLQFLFEYFSETQRNKGNFPGRFSGRQFSNSRSEMNVSTLELGDSALYLCASSLVASGRPAWAQYFGPGTRLLVL.

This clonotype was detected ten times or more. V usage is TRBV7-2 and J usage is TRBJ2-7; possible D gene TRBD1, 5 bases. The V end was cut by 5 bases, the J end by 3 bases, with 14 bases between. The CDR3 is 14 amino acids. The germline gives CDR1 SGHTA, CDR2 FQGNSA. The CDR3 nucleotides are TGTGCCAGCAGCCGCTACCACCAGGGCTACGAGCAGTACTTC. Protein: CASSRYHQGYEQYF.

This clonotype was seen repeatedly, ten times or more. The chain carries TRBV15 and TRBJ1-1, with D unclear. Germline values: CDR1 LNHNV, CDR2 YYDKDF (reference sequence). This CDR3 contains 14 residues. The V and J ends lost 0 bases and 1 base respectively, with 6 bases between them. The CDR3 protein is CATSRDLTNTEAFF. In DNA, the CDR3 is TGTGCCACCAGCAGAGATTTGACGAACACTGAAGCTTTCTTT.

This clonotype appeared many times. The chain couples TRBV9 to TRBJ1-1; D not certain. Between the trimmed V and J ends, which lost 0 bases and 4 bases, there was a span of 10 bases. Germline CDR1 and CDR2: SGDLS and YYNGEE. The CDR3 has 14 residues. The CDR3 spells CASSVVPRGTEAFF. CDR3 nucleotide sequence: TGTGCCAGCAGCGTAGTTCCCCGGGGCACTGAAGCTTTCTTT.

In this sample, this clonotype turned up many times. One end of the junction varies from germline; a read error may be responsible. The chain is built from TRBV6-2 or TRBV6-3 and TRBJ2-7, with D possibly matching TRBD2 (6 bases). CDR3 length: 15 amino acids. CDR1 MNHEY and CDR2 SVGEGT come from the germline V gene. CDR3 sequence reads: CAGSYGRESAYEQYF. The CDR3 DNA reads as TGTGCCGGCAGTTACGGACGGGAGAGTGCCTACGAGCAGTACTTC.

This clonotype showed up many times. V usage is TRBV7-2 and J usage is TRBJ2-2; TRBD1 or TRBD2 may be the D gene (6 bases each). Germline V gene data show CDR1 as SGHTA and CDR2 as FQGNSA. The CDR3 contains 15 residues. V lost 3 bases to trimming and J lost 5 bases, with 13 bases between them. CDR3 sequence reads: CASSFGGRETGELFF. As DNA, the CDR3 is TGTGCCAGCAGCTTTGGGGGGCGGGAAACCGGGGAGCTGTTTTTT.